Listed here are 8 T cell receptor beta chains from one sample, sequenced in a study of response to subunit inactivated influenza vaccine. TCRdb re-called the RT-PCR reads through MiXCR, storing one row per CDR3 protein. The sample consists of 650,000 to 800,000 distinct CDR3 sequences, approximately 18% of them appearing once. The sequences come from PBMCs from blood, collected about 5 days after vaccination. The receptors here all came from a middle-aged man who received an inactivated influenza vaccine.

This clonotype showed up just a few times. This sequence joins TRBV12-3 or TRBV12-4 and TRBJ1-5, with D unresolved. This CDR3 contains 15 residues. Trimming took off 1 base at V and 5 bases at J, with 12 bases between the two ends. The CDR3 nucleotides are TGTGCCAGCAGTTTAGGAGGGAAGTGGGATCAGCCCCAGCATTTT. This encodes CASSLGGKWDQPQHF.

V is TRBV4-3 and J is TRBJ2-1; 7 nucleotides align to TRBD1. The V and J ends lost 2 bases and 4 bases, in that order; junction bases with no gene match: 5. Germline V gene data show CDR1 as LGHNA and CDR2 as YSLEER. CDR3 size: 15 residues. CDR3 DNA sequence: TGCGCCAGCAGCCAATGGGACAGTAAATACAATGAGCAGTTCTTC. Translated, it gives CASSQWDSKYNEQFF.

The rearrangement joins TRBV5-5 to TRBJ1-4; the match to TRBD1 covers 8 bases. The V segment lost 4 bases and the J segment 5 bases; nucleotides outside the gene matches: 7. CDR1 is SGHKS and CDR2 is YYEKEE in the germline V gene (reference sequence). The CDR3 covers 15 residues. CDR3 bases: TGTGCCAGCAGCATACGGACAGGGATAAATGAAAAACTGTTTTTT. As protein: CASSIRTGINEKLFF.

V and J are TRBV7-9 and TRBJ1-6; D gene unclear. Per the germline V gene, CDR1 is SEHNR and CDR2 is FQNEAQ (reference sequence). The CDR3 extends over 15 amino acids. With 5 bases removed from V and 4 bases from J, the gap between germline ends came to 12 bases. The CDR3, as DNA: TGTGCCAGCAGCCATTCACGGGATTATAATTCACCCCTCCACTTT. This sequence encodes CASSHSRDYNSPLHF.

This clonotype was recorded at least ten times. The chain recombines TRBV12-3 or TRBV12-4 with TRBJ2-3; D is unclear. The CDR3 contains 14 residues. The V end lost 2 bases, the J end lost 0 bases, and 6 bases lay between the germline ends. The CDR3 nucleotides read TGTGCCAGCAGTTTAACTACTAGCACAGATACGCAGTATTTT. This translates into CASSLTTSTDTQYF.

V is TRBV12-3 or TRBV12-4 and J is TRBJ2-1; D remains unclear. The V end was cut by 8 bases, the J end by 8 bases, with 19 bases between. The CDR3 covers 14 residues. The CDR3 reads CASCLMYSADEQFF. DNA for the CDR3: TGTGCCAGCTGTCTAATGTATAGTGCGGATGAGCAGTTCTTC.

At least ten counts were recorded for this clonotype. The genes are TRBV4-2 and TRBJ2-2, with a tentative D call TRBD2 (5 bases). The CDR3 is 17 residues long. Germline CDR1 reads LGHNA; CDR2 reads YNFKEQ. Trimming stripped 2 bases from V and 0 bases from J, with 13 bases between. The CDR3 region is CASSQSGGGANTGELFF. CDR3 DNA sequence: TGTGCCAGCAGCCAAAGCGGAGGCGGCGCGAACACCGGGGAGCTGTTTTTT.

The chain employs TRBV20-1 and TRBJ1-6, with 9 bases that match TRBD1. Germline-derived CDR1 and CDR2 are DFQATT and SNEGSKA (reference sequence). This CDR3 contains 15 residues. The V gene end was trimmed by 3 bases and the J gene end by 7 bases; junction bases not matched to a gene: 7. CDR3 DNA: TGCAGTGCTAGGTACAGGGGGCGAGGGAATTCACCCCTCCACTTT. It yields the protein CSARYRGRGNSPLHF.